These T cell receptor beta chains were read from a single sample in a study of cytomegalovirus exposure and HLA in healthy donors. Assay used: immunoSEQ multiplex PCR; TCRdb lists only in-frame clones, some missing. The sample includes under 250,000 clones, more than 75% seen only once; the top ten take 2.7%. Material: PBMCs. These receptor sequences come from a woman aged 40 to 50 in good health and CMV-seronegative. CDR3s include the opening cysteine and the closing phenylalanine or tryptophan. A D gene is named only where the DNA matches it firmly. Where a row states a size, it is once, few, many or the class of an expanded clone; other rows omit it.

j_call v_call d_call clone_size cdr3_nt cdr3_aa
TRBJ2-7 TRBV4-1 TRBD2 . TGCGCCAGCAGCCGAGGGCTTAGCGGGAGTCGCTCCGAGCAGTACTTC CASSRGLSGSRSEQYF
TRBJ2-1 TRBV7-2 . . TGTGCCAGCAGCTTAGCTCTCAATGAGCAGTTCTTC CASSLALNEQFF
TRBJ2-7 TRBV30 . . TGTGCCTGCCGCCAGGGGGGCGCTTACGAGCAGTACTTC CACRQGGAYEQYF
TRBJ1-2 TRBV2 TRBD1 . TGTGCCAGCAGTTTCCGCAGGGGGTTTGATGGCTACACCTTC CASSFRRGFDGYTF
TRBJ1-3 TRBV19 . . TGTGCCAGTAGCTCAGGGGCTACTGGAAACACCATATATTTT CASSSGATGNTIYF
TRBJ2-7 TRBV11-2 . . TGTGCCAGCAGCTTAGGCCACAGGCGATCCTACGAGCAGTACTTC CASSLGHRRSYEQYF
TRBJ1-1 TRBV6-6 TRBD1 few TGTGCCAGCAGCTACCTCCACCAGGGGGCTGAAGCTTTCTTT CASSYLHQGAEAFF
TRBJ2-1 TRBV9 TRBD2 . TGTGCCAGCAGCGGGACTAGCGGTACAAGGGTTGGGAATGAGCAGTTCTTC CASSGTSGTRVGNEQFF
TRBJ2-7 TRBV5-1 . . TGCGCCAGCAGATATCCTGGTGTTGGCGAGGGCGAGCAGTACTTC CASRYPGVGEGEQYF
TRBJ2-7 TRBV30 TRBD2 once TGTGCCTGGAGTGTACTAGCGGGAGGACCCTACGAGCAGTACTTC CAWSVLAGGPYEQYF
TRBJ1-1 TRBV25-1 . . TGTGCCAGCAGTGAGCTCAGGGGGAACACTGAAGCTTTCTTT CASSELRGNTEAFF
TRBJ2-7 TRBV19 TRBD1 once TGTGCCAGTAGTTTATCGACAGGGGGCTTCGCCTACGAGCAGTACTTC CASSLSTGGFAYEQYF
TRBJ2-3 TRBV18 . . TGTGCCAGCACAGTCCCGGGGGTCACAGATACGCAGTATTTT CASTVPGVTDTQYF
TRBJ2-7 TRBV5-1 . . TGCGCCAGCAGCTTGGCCACTACCTACGAGCAGTACTTC CASSLATTYEQYF
TRBJ2-3 TRBV5-1 . . TGCGCCAGTTTTAAAGGCGGGTCTAGCACAGATACGCAGTATTTT CASFKGGSSTDTQYF
TRBJ2-7 TRBV19 TRBD2 . TGTGCCAGCGGACAACTAGCGGGAGGGTACGAGCAGTACTTC CASGQLAGGYEQYF
TRBJ2-7 TRBV6-1 . . TGTGCCAGCAGTGAAGCAGGGGTCTACGAGCAGTACTTC CASSEAGVYEQYF
TRBJ1-1 TRBV7-2 . . TGTGCCAGCAGCCTGGGGCCGGGCCCTGAAGCTTTCTTT CASSLGPGPEAFF
TRBJ1-4 TRBV9 . . TGTGCCAGCAGCCCGGGAGGGGGAGCTAATGAAAAACTGTTTTTT CASSPGGGANEKLFF
TRBJ2-1 TRBV5-6 TRBD1 once TGTGCCAGCAGCCGACAGGGTTTACACAATGAGCAGTTCTTC CASSRQGLHNEQFF
TRBJ2-1 TRBV6-1 . . TGTGCCAGCAGTGTTGTTATAGCCTGGGAGAATGAGCAGTTCTTC CASSVVIAWENEQFF
TRBJ1-3 TRBV12-2 . few TGTGCAAGTCGCTTACTGACAGGGGGCCGCAGAAGACGAAACACCATATATTTT CASRLLTGGRRRRNTIYF
TRBJ2-7 TRBV19 . . TGTGCCAGCTCAACTGGACTCGAGCAGTACTTC CASSTGLEQYF
TRBJ2-1 TRBV30 TRBD2 . TGTGCCTGGAGTCCGGGACTAGCGGTCCATGAGCAGTTCTTC CAWSPGLAVHEQFF
TRBJ2-1 TRBV29-1 TRBD2 . TGCAGCGCCGAAGCGGGAGGGCCCCTCAATGAGCAGTTCTTC CSAEAGGPLNEQFF
TRBJ2-3 TRBV27 TRBD2 . TGTGCCAGCAGTCCCCTTGGCGGAGCGGGGAATACGCAGTATTTT CASSPLGGAGNTQYF
TRBJ2-1 TRBV28 TRBD1 . TGTGCCAGCAGTTTTAATGACAGGGGGCTATGGGAGCAGTTCTTC CASSFNDRGLWEQFF
TRBJ2-2 TRBV6-4 . few TGTGCCAGCAGTGCGGCGAACACCGGGGAGCTGTTTTTT CASSAANTGELFF
TRBJ1-2 TRBV9 . few TGTGCCAGCAGCGGTGGCCCAACTAACTATGGCTACACCTTC CASSGGPTNYGYTF
TRBJ1-1 TRBV6-1 . . TGTGCCAGCAGTGAAGCTATAGGAGGCCTAAACACTGAAGCTTTCTTT CASSEAIGGLNTEAFF
TRBJ2-1 TRBV4-1 . . TGCGCCAGCAGCCTAAGGGGTTCGCTAGCGAGCCCGTATGAGCAGTTCTTC CASSLRGSLASPYEQFF
TRBJ1-4 TRBV28 . . TGTGCCAGCAGTTTAATTGGGAGGAATGAAAAACTGTTTTTT CASSLIGRNEKLFF
TRBJ1-5 TRBV19 . . TGTGCCAGTAGTATAGACCCTAGGACATATAGCAATCAGCCCCAGCATTTT CASSIDPRTYSNQPQHF
TRBJ2-5 TRBV30 . . TGTGCCTGGTCCCTACCGAGGGAGACCCAGTACTTC CAWSLPRETQYF
TRBJ1-3 TRBV6-6 . . TGTGCCAGCAGTTATGACAGGAGTCTGGAAGACACCATATATTTT CASSYDRSLEDTIYF
TRBJ2-7 TRBV5-4 TRBD1 . TGTGCCAGCAGTTCCCGGGACAGGGGGCTCGAGCAGTACTTC CASSSRDRGLEQYF
TRBJ1-1 TRBV11-2 . . TGTGCCAGCATCCTTCGACGGGACACTGAAGCTTTCTTT CASILRRDTEAFF
TRBJ1-5 TRBV15 . . TGTGCCACCAGCAGAGATGTAGGGGCTAGCAATCAGCCCCAGCATTTT CATSRDVGASNQPQHF
TRBJ1-1 TRBV5-8 . . TGTGCCAGCAGCTTAACAGGGACTGAAGCTTTCTTT CASSLTGTEAFF
TRBJ1-1 TRBV9 . . TGTGCCAGCAGCGTAGGACCTCAACAGGGAAGCACTGAAGCTTTCTTT CASSVGPQQGSTEAFF
TRBJ2-1 TRBV30 TRBD2 . TGTGCCTGGAGAGGGACTAGCGGGAGAGGGTCCTACAATGAGCAGTTCTTC CAWRGTSGRGSYNEQFF
TRBJ1-1 TRBV10-3 TRBD1 . TGTGCCATCAGTGAACCGGGACAGGGGGCAAATGAAGCTTTCTTT CAISEPGQGANEAFF
TRBJ2-1 TRBV27 . . TGTGCCAGCAGTTTAACGCCGGGGTACAATGAGCAGTTCTTC CASSLTPGYNEQFF
TRBJ1-1 TRBV6-5 TRBD1 . TGTGCCAGCAGTTACTCGAAAGACAGGGTAAAAGCTTTCTTT CASSYSKDRVKAFF
TRBJ1-2 TRBV4-1 TRBD1 . TGCGCCAGCAGCCAAGGGACAGGGGATTTTGGCTACACCTTC CASSQGTGDFGYTF
TRBJ2-5 TRBV30 . . TGTGCCTGGAAAGGCGTCATCCCCAGGGAGACCCAGTACTTC CAWKGVIPRETQYF
TRBJ2-2 TRBV4-1 TRBD2 . TGCGCCAGCAGCCAACACCCTGGACTAGCCGGGGAGCTGTTTTTT CASSQHPGLAGELFF
TRBJ1-5 TRBV7-2 . . TGTGCCAGCAGCTCTGGACACCTAAATAGCAATCAGCCCCAGCATTTT CASSSGHLNSNQPQHF
TRBJ2-7 TRBV19 . . TGTGCCAGTAGTATAGATGGGGGGTACGACGAGCAGTACTTC CASSIDGGYDEQYF
TRBJ1-1 TRBV6-1 . once TGTGCCAGCAGTGATGAGGCGAACACTGAAGCTTTCTTT CASSDEANTEAFF
TRBJ2-7 TRBV27 TRBD1 . TGTGCCAGCAGTTACGGACAGGGGTCCTACGAGCAGTACTTC CASSYGQGSYEQYF
TRBJ2-7 TRBV27 . once TGTGCCAGCAGTTTCTTTGAGAGCTCCTACGAGCAGTACTTC CASSFFESSYEQYF